The T cell receptor beta chain under discussion was sequenced for a study of T cells after yellow fever vaccination (dated by TCRdb to between 2018 and 2021). At the level of the whole study: Libraries from fractions with low cell numbers were prepared with the SMART-Seq v4 Ultra Low Input RNA kit. Two healthy male donors, one aged 18 to 29 and one aged 30 to 40 years, made up the cohort. Blood samples were taken at several timepoints before and after primary and secondary immunization, and bulk PBMC replicates and cell subsets were isolated. To follow T-cell clones before and after primary and booster YFV17D yellow fever vaccination, bulk TCR alpha and beta repertoires were sequenced over time.

TCR cDNA was made using 5'RACE template switching, a step that added a universal primer site and unique molecular identifiers. Priming of cDNA synthesis was performed from both the TCR alpha and TCR beta constant segments. Library amplification involved two PCR steps, and the second step added sample barcodes and sequencing adapters. Libraries were sequenced on Illumina HiSeq 2500 (2x100 bp) or NovaSeq (2x150 bp). Turning to the authors' computational methods: MIGEC was used to demultiplex reads and collapse the reads into UMI consensus sequences, and MiXCR was used for V(D)J alignment. Vaccine-responding clonotypes were defined with edgeR using replicate PBMC samples, requiring FDR below 0.01 and a log2 fold change above 5 up to day 15. Each bulk clonotype received a CD4 or CD8 identity based on whether the sequenced CD4 or CD8 repertoire contained that clonotype at higher abundance. TCRdb applied fastp at Q25 and MiXCR to the public reads, then kept only in-frame beta chains. Rows are combined by CDR3 protein, so each entry shows the most common genes and DNA. The V and J calls were determined by TCRdb, not by the authors. The sample table shows 450,000 to 550,000 distinct CDR3 sequences, and 19% are seen once. The ten largest clones take up approximately 14% of the sample.

General study outcomes and caveats: The study included only a couple of donors, which limits how far the findings can be generalized. Computational filtering was required because FACS-sorted repertoires could contain abundant contaminating clonotypes from the bulk population. After the booster, most clones that had expanded after primary vaccination were detected again (approximately 95% of CD4 and over 75% of CD8), suggesting broad maintenance of memory. The secondary T-cell response was weaker than the primary response but faster, peaking on day 5 instead of day 15. A small fraction of clonotypes appeared in both the CD4 and CD8 compartments, likely as a result of convergent recombination.

The CDR3 contains 14 residues, cysteine and phenylalanine counted. Just CDR3 DNA is preserved here, 42 bases in frame from base 1. The germline V gene yields MGHDK for CDR1 and SYGVNS for CDR2. Trimming removed 4 bases from V and 3 bases from J; the gene matches leave 6 bases unexplained. Reading the label with the study, this specimen's treatment or condition is: live attenuated yellow fever vaccine strain. At every blood-draw timepoint, two biological replicates of bulk PBMCs were collected. PBMCs were isolated from peripheral blood using a standard Ficoll-Paque protocol. TriZol was used to extract RNA from bulk PBMCs, from CD4 and CD8 fractions, and from dextramer-positive and dextramer-negative fractions. Note on this clonotype: What antigen it recognizes has not been identified. No base quality information exists; no much larger clone differs at one position.

The sample consisted of PBMCs, taken 15 days after the yellow fever booster vaccination. This TCR was recovered from a man younger than 40 who received the YFV17D yellow fever vaccine. This chain is built from TRBV25-1 and TRBJ2-7; TRBD1 agrees with 7 junctional bases. The DNA is TGTGCCAGCAGTGGTCGACAGGGCCGCTACGAGCAGTACTTC. It encodes CASSGRQGRYEQYF.